This TCR beta chain was retrieved from a study of regulatory T cells in long-lasting Graves disease. Points from the study as a whole: Newly diagnosed disease favored TRBV20-1 and TRBJ2-1 over persistent disease. Persistent patients had a count of shared public clonotypes (around 2,500) that exceeded that of new patients (approximately 1,000).

Time point here: newly diagnosed GD, antithyroid drugs for less than 3 months. The TCR library was prepared using RNA isolated from PBMCs. The J segment lost 4 bases and the V segment lost 0 bases, leaving 7 bases of the junction unmatched. The CDR3 is made up of 16 amino acids. Germline CDR1 SQVTM, CDR2 ANQGSEA. According to the study, TCR beta libraries were built with iRepertoire HTBI primers and CDR3-region Arm-PCR. TCRdb passed the multiplex PCR reads through MiXCR, listing each CDR3 protein once. The repertoire holds approximately 300,000 distinct CDR3 sequences, with more than 15% as singletons. This clonotype was detected a few times. What it binds is unknown.

The clonotype comes from a female donor with Graves disease. This chain links TRBV29-1 with TRBJ2-3; 10 bases fit TRBD2. This sample comprised peripheral blood mononuclear cells (PBMCs), obtained at new diagnosis, from a patient treated with antithyroid drugs. The CDR3 DNA is TGCAGCGTTGAAGAGCCTAGCGGGAGTGGGTCAGATACGCAGTATTTT. Protein sequence: CSVEEPSGSGSDTQYF.